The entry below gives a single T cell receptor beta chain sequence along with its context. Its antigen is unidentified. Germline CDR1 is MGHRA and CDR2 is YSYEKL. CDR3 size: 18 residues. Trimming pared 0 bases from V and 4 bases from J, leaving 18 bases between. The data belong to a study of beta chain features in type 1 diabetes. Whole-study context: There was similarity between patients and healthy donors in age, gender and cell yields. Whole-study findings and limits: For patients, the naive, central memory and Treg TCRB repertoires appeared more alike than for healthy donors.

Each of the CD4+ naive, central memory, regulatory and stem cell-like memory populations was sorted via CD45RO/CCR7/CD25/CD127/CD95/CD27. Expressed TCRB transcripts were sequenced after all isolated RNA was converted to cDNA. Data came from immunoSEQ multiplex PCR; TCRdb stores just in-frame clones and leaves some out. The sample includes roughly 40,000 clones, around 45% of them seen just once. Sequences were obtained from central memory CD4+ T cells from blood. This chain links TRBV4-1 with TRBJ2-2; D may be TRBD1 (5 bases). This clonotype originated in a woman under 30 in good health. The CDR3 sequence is CASSQEKRGRRTTGELFF. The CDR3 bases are TGCGCCAGCAGCCAAGAAAAAAGGGGCAGGCGAACCACCGGGGAGCTGTTTTTT.